This entry concerns a single T cell receptor beta chain. The antigen is not known. This record comes from a study of T-cell reconstitution after alpha-beta-depleted transplantation in children. Study findings and constraints: Reportedly, alpha-beta T cells present about two months post-transplant originated from several hundred expanded clones of graft origin. Several patients had high TCRbeta diversity at day 60; it came from surviving recipient T cells and thymic progenitors. When one year had passed after transplant, most T-cell counts and diversity came from newly produced T cells.

Unique molecular identifiers tagged the TCRbeta library. MiXCR was run by TCRdb on the PCR reads, yielding one entry per CDR3 protein. This table holds approximately 110,000 distinct CDR3 sequences, 23% found once. Losses at the gene ends were 4 bases for V and 3 bases for J; bases not matched to a gene: 3. CDR1 SGHRS and CDR2 YFSETQ come from the germline V gene. There are 15 residues in the CDR3. The chain carries TRBV5-1 and TRBJ2-1; 11 bases are a match to TRBD2. The sequences come from PBMCs, mostly from graft donor cells, collected 180 days after TCRalphabeta/CD19-depleted stem cell transplant. The TCR sequence derives from a male patient aged 2-15 years who had a stem cell transplant for chronic granulomatous disease, so the T cells may come from the graft donor. The chain's CDR3 is CASSTTSGVYNEQFF. In DNA, the CDR3 is TGCGCCAGCAGCACGACTAGCGGGGTCTACAATGAGCAGTTCTTC.